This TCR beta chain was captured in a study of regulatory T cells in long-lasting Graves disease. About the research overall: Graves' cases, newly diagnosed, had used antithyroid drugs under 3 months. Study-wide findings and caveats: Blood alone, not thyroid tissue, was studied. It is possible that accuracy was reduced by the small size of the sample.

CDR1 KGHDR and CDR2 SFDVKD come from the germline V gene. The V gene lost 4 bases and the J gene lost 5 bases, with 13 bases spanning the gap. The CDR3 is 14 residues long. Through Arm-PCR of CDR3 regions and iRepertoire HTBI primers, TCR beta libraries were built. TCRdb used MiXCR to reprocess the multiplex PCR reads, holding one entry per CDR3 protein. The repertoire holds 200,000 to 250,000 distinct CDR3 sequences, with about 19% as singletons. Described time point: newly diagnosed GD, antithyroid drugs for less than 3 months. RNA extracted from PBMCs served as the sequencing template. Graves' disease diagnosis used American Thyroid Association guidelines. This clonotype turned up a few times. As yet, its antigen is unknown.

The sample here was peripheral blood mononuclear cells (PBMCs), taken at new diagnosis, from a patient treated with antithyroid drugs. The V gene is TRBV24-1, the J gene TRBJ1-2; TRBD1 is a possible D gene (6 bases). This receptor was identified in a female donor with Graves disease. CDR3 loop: CATSDQDSLYGYTF. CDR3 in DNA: TGTGCCACCAGTGACCAGGACAGTTTATATGGCTACACCTTC.